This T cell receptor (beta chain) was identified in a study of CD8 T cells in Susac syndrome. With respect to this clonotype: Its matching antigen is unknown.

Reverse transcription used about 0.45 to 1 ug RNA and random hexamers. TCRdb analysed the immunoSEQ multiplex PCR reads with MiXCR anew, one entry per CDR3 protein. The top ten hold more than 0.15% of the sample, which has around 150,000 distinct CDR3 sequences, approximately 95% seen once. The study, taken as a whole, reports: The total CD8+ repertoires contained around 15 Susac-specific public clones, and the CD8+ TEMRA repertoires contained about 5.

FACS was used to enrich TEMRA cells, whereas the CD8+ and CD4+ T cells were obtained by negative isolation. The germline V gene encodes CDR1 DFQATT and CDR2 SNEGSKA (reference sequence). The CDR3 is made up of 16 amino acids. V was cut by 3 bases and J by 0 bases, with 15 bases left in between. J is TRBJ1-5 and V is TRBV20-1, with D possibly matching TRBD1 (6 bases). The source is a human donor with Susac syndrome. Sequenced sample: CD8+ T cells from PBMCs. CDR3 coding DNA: TGCAGTGCTAGCGATATGATCAGGGGTAGCAATCAGCCCCAGCATTTT. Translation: CSASDMIRGSNQPQHF.